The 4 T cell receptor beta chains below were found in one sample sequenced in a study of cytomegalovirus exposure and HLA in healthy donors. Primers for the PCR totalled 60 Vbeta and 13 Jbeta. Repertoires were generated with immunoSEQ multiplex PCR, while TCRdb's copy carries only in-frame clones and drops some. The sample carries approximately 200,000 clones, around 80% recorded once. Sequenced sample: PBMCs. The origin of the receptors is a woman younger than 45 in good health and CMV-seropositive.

For the CDR3, the DNA is TGCGCCAGCAGCTTTCCGGGACAGGGGACAAGGAAATATTACAATGAGCAGTTCTTC. It encodes CASSFPGQGTRKYYNEQFF. The rearrangement links TRBV5-1 to TRBJ2-1, with 10 bases aligning to TRBD1. V lost 2 bases to trimming and J lost 4 bases; unmatched junction nucleotides: 15. Germline loops: CDR1 SGHRS, CDR2 YFSETQ. The CDR3 spans 19 residues.

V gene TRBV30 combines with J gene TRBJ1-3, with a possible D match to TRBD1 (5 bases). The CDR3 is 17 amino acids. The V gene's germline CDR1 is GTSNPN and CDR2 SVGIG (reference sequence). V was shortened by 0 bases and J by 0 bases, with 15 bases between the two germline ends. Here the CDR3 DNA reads TGTGCCTGGAGTGTACTTACGGGGGTGGTCTCTGGAAACACCATATATTTT. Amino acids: CAWSVLTGVVSGNTIYF.

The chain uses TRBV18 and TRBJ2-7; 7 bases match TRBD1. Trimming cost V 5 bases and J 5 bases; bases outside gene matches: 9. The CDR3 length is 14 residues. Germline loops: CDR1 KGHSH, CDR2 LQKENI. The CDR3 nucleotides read TGTGCCAGCTCAATGGACAGGTTATTGAACGAGCAGTACTTC. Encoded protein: CASSMDRLLNEQYF. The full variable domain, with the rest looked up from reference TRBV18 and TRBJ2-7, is NAGVMQNPRHLVRRRGQEARLRCSPMKGHSHVYWYRQLPEEGLKFMVYLQKENIIDESGMPKERFSAEFPKEGPSILRIQQVVRGDSAAYFCASSMDRLLNEQYFGPGTRLTVT.

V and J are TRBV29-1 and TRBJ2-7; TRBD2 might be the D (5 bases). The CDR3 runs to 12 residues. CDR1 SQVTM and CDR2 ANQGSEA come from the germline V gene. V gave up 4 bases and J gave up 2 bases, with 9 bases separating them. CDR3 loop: CSVGGGPYEQYF. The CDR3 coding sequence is TGCAGCGTTGGTGGAGGACCCTACGAGCAGTACTTC.